A single sample gave rise to the 31 T cell receptor beta chains below, sequenced in a study of T cell clonality in common variable immunodeficiency. Study-wide points: Fewer deletions and N-nucleotide insertions were reportedly seen in common variable immunodeficiency TCR beta sequences.

This table comes from immunoSEQ multiplex PCR, and its TCRdb copy is limited to in-frame clones, with some not included. The sample presents about 20,000 clones, none singletons. These TCRs' antigens remain unknown. Sequencing was carried out using peripheral blood mononuclear cells. The source is a human donor with common variable immunodeficiency.

Note on this clone: From the germline J gene comes the end of the CDR3, since the read stops 3 residues before it. The chain has TRBV7-2 and TRBJ1-6; D remains ambiguous. V lost 4 bases and J lost 6, with 10 bases in between. Germline V lookup: CDR1 SGHTA, CDR2 FQGNSA. This CDR3 is built from 14 residues. CDR3 DNA, as far as it was read: TGTGCCAGCAGCTCGGGTCCTGGTAATTCACCC. This gives the protein CASSSGPGNSP. The entire CDR3 sequence reads CASSSGPGNSPLHF.

The CDR3 reads CASSPPEVGGFYNEQFF. Incomplete CDR3 DNA: TGTGCCAGCTCACCTCCCGAGGTAGGGGGTTTCTACAATGAG. The chain has TRBV18 and TRBJ2-1; D is possibly TRBD1 (6 bases). The read ends 3 residues early relative to the CDR3; the germline J gene fills the gap. V lost 3 bases, J lost 3 bases, and 18 bases lay in between. CDR1 is KGHSH and CDR2 is LQKENI in the germline V gene. The CDR3 consists of 17 residues.

To note about this clone: The CDR3 end lies 3 residues beyond the end of the read and is filled in from the germline J gene. This chain connects TRBV7-2 to TRBJ2-7; D might be TRBD2 (6 bases). From germline, CDR1 is SGHTA and CDR2 FQGNSA. The CDR3 length is 14 residues. Trimming took off 6 bases at V and 0 bases at J, with 12 bases between the two ends. CDR3 region: CASSGGTSSYEQYF. The CDR3 bases that were read are TGTGCCAGCAGTGGGGGGACCAGCTCCTACGAG.

This clone was found a few times. The read gets to within 3 residues of the CDR3 end, and the germline J gene fills in the rest. The V gene is TRBV7-9, the J gene TRBJ2-1, with D possibly being TRBD2 (5 bases). Trimming shortened V by 5 bases and J by 8 bases, and 10 bases separated the two germline ends. The V gene's germline CDR1 is SEHNR and CDR2 FQNEAQ (reference sequence). This CDR3 is built from 12 residues. CDR3 DNA, as far as it was read: TGTGCCAGCAGCCTCCCGGGGTATGAG. It codes for CASSLPGYE. From start to end, the CDR3 is CASSLPGYEQFF.

This clone was seen more than once but under ten times. With the read ending 3 residues before the CDR3 end, the germline J gene is used to fill in that end. V and J are TRBV7-2 and TRBJ1-2; D might be TRBD1 (6 bases). Germline CDR1 is SGHTA and CDR2 is FQGNSA. CDR3 length: 13 residues. The V gene lost 8 bases and the J gene lost 6 bases, with 16 bases spanning the gap. The CDR3 protein is CASDSDRKNGYTF. CDR3 DNA, as far as it was read: TGTGCCAGCGACTCGGACAGAAAAAATGGC.

This clone was seen only a few times. Read data end 3 residues before the CDR3 end; the end is taken from the germline J gene. The chain links TRBV7-9 to TRBJ1-2, with a tentative D call TRBD1 (6 bases). Germline CDR1 and CDR2: SEHNR and FQNEAQ (reference sequence). This CDR3 is 14 amino acids long. V was trimmed by 5 bases and J by 4 bases, leaving 14 bases between them. CDR3 amino acids: CASSVRTDTYGYTF. CDR3 DNA, as far as it was read: TGTGCCAGCAGCGTGAGGACAGACACCTATGGC. The full variable domain, with the rest looked up from reference TRBV7-9 and TRBJ1-2, is DTGVSQNPRHKITKRGQNVTFRCDPISEHNRLYWYRQTLGQGPEFLTYFQNEAQLEKSRLLSDRFSAERPKGSFSTLEIQRTEQGDSAMYLCASSVRTDTYGYTFGSGTRLTVV.

This clone was counted a few times. From the germline J gene comes the end of the CDR3, since the read stops 3 residues before it. V usage is TRBV2 and J usage is TRBJ2-3; tentatively, D is TRBD2 (6 bases). This CDR3 comprises 15 residues. With 8 bases removed from V and 0 bases from J, the gap between germline ends came to 15 bases. Germline-derived CDR1 and CDR2 are SNHLY and FYNNEI. CDR3 protein: CASRSSAGSTDTQYF. The CDR3 DNA, read in part, is TGTGCCAGCCGTAGTTCAGCGGGCAGCACAGATACG.

Worth noting for this clone: The read gets to within 3 residues of the CDR3 end, and the germline J gene fills in the rest. The gene calls are TRBV19 and TRBJ2-5; TRBD1 might be the D (5 bases). V lost 4 bases, J lost 0 bases, and 12 bases lay in between. Germline loops: CDR1 LNHDA, CDR2 SQIVND (reference sequence). CDR3 length: 15 amino acids. The sequenced part of the CDR3 DNA is TGTGCCAGTAGTACTTGGGGCTTCGACCAAGAGACC. It encodes CASSTWGFDQET. The entire CDR3 protein reads CASSTWGFDQETQYF.

This clone appeared a few times. The CDR3 goes on 3 residues after the read ends, and that part is filled in from the germline J gene. The chain recombines TRBV7-2 with TRBJ2-1, with no clear D. This CDR3 has 13 amino acids. The germline V gene has CDR1 SGHTA and CDR2 FQGNSA. V was cut by 7 bases and J by 7 bases, with 14 bases left in between. Incomplete CDR3 DNA: TGTGCCAGCACCTCTCCCCTCGGGAATGAG. This encodes CASTSPLGNE. The CDR3 as a whole reads CASTSPLGNEQFF.

On this clone: The observed sequence ends 3 residues before the CDR3 terminus, with the missing tail filled in from the germline J gene. The chain carries TRBV19 and TRBJ2-3; weak D call: TRBD1 (6 bases). CDR1 is LNHDA, CDR2 SQIVND, per germline (reference sequence). The CDR3 is 15 amino acids. The V gene lost 3 bases and the J gene lost 2 bases, with 12 bases spanning the gap. The CDR3 here is CASSMWTDPTDTQYF. The CDR3 bases that were read are TGTGCCAGTAGTATGTGGACAGACCCCACAGATACG.

A word on this clone: The read finishes 3 residues shy of the CDR3 end, and the germline J gene is used to complete it. The J gene is TRBJ1-1, the V gene TRBV7-9, with D tentatively TRBD1 (5 bases). Germline V gene lookup returns CDR1 SEHNR and CDR2 FQNEAQ (reference sequence). Deletions cut 4 bases from V and 2 bases from J, with 8 bases between. The CDR3 loop spans 13 amino acids. CDR3 protein: CASSWGGNTEAFF. Incomplete CDR3 DNA: TGTGCCAGCAGCTGGGGGGGTAACACTGAA.

With regard to this clone: The CDR3 is cut off 3 residues early in the read; its end comes from the germline J gene. The genes are TRBV7-6 and TRBJ2-1; TRBD2 matches 10 bases. The V segment lost 5 bases and the J segment 5 bases; nucleotides outside the gene matches: 9. The CDR3 is made up of 16 amino acids. Germline CDR1 SGHVS, CDR2 FNYEAQ. The covered CDR3 bases are TGTGCCAGCAGCCACGCGCTGCTAGCGGGGGACAATGAG. Translation: CASSHALLAGDNE. The full CDR3 is CASSHALLAGDNEQFF.

On this clone: The read halts 3 residues ahead of the CDR3 end, with the missing end drawn from the germline J gene. V and J are TRBV18 and TRBJ2-3; 8 bases line up with TRBD2. CDR3 length equals 17 residues. Looked up from germline, CDR1 is KGHSH and CDR2 is LQKENI. V lost 4 bases, J lost 5 bases, and 14 bases stayed unmatched. The sequenced CDR3 bases are TGTGCCAGCTCACTAGTCCGGGGGGGCCGAGGTGAAGATACG. It yields the protein CASSLVRGGRGEDT. The complete CDR3 reads CASSLVRGGRGEDTQYF.

Concerning this clone itself: Sequencing ends 3 residues short of the CDR3 end; the germline J gene provides the rest. The chain combines TRBV7-2 with TRBJ2-7; 9 bases line up with TRBD1. The ends lost 0 bases at V and 1 base at J; junction bases unmatched: 4. Germline lookup yields CDR1 SGHTA and CDR2 FQGNSA. The length of the CDR3 is 16 residues. Partial CDR3 DNA: TGTGCCAGCAGCTTAGCGAGGGGGACAGGGTCCTACGAG. It specifies CASSLARGTGSYE. Given in full, the CDR3 is CASSLARGTGSYEQYF. The full variable domain, rest sourced from reference TRBV7-2 and TRBJ2-7, is GAGVSQSPSNKVTEKGKDVELRCDPISGHTALYWYRQSLGQGLEFLIYFQGNSAPDKSGLPSDRFSAERTGGSVSTLTIQRTQQEDSAVYLCASSLARGTGSYEQYFGPGTRLTVT.

This clone was detected only a few times. The part of the CDR3 DNA that was read is TGTGCCAGCAGCTCCTGGACAGGGGGCTTCAATGAG. It yields the protein CASSSWTGGFNE. The full-length CDR3 reads as CASSSWTGGFNEQFF. The chain joins TRBV7-6 to TRBJ2-1, with 11 bases fitting TRBD1. The read ends 3 residues shy of where the CDR3 ends; the end is completed using the germline J gene. After removal of 4 bases from V and 6 bases from J, the junction contained 5 bases not matched to a gene. From germline, CDR1 is SGHVS and CDR2 FNYEAQ. The CDR3 extends over 15 amino acids. Complete variable domain (other parts from reference TRBV7-6 and TRBJ2-1): GAGVSQSPRYKVTKRGQDVALRCDPISGHVSLYWYRQALGQGPEFLTYFNYEAQQDKSGLPNDRFSAERPEGSISTLTIQRTEQRDSAMYRCASSSWTGGFNEQFFGPGTRLTVL.

This clone was recorded at least ten times. The read ends 3 residues shy of where the CDR3 ends; the end is completed using the germline J gene. The chain uses TRBV20-1 and TRBJ2-5; the D gene could be TRBD1 or TRBD2 (5 bases each). CDR3 size: 14 residues. Trimming removed 0 bases from V and 4 bases from J, with 12 bases in between. CDR1 DFQATT and CDR2 SNEGSKA come from the germline V gene (reference sequence). The DNA read from the CDR3 is TGCAGTGCTAGAGATCCGAGGGGTCCAGAGACC. Translated: CSARDPRGPET. The entire CDR3 sequence reads CSARDPRGPETQYF.

With respect to this clone: The read terminates 3 residues before the CDR3 end, so the remaining end is supplied by the germline J gene. V is TRBV20-1 and J is TRBJ1-2; D is possibly TRBD1 (5 bases). The CDR3 is made up of 14 amino acids. Trimming shortened V by 0 bases and J by 3 bases, and 11 bases separated the two germline ends. Per the germline V gene, CDR1 is DFQATT and CDR2 is SNEGSKA (reference sequence). The covered CDR3 bases are TGCAGTGCTAGAGATCCGACAGTGCACTATGGC. This translates into CSARDPTVHYG. The whole CDR3 sequence reads CSARDPTVHYGYTF.

A word on this clone: Read sequence stops 3 residues before the CDR3 end, and the germline J gene provides the missing end. The rearrangement links TRBV7-6 to TRBJ2-3; D may be TRBD2 (6 bases). CDR3 size: 15 residues. The V gene lost 0 bases and the J gene lost 1 base, with 8 bases spanning the gap. Germline V CDR1 and CDR2: SGHVS, FNYEAQ. Partial CDR3 DNA: TGTGCCAGCAGCTTAGCAGGGACTCGCACAGATACG. Protein product: CASSLAGTRTDT. The full CDR3 sequence reads CASSLAGTRTDTQYF.

This clone turned up a few times. The read ends 3 residues early relative to the CDR3; the germline J gene fills the gap. The rearrangement links TRBV7-2 to TRBJ1-4; tentatively, D is TRBD1 (5 bases). This CDR3 is 14 amino acids long. With 1 base removed from V and 8 bases from J, the gap between germline ends came to 11 bases. Germline V gives CDR1 SGHTA, CDR2 FQGNSA. CDR3 DNA, as far as it was read: TGTGCCAGCAGCTTAGAGGCCCGGGGGGAAAAA. Protein sequence: CASSLEARGEK. The whole CDR3 protein reads CASSLEARGEKLFF.

With respect to this clone: The CDR3 end is not reached by the read, which stops 3 residues before it; the germline J gene fills it in. This chain links TRBV19 with TRBJ2-7, with TRBD1 as a possible D gene (6 bases). Trimming took 4 bases from V and 0 from J, leaving 10 bases between them. The CDR3 is 14 amino acids. Germline V gene data show CDR1 as LNHDA and CDR2 as SQIVND (reference sequence). The sequenced CDR3 bases are TGTGCCAGTAGTAGGGACACCTACTCCTACGAG. Its translation is CASSRDTYSYE. The whole CDR3 region reads CASSRDTYSYEQYF. The full variable domain, its missing parts supplied by reference TRBV19 and TRBJ2-7, is DGGITQSPKYLFRKEGQNVTLSCEQNLNHDAMYWYRQDPGQGLRLIYYSQIVNDFQKGDIAEGYSVSREKKESFPLTVTSAQKNPTAFYLCASSRDTYSYEQYFGPGTRLTVT.

This clone qualifies as medium-sized. Read coverage stops 3 residues before the CDR3 terminus; the germline J gene supplies the remainder. This chain joins TRBV3-1 (or the pseudogene TRBV3-2) and TRBJ2-1; the match to TRBD2 covers 9 bases. This CDR3 spans 17 amino acids. With 1 base clipped from V and 6 bases from J, the junction kept 10 bases outside the gene matches. CDR1 and CDR2 from the germline V gene are LGHDT and YNNKEL (reference sequence). Partial CDR3 DNA: TGTGCCAGCAGCCAAGGTGGGGGCGGGAGGGCCTCCAATGAG. Protein product: CASSQGGGGRASNE. The whole CDR3 sequence reads CASSQGGGGRASNEQFF.

CDR3 sequence: CASSYRGGKNIQYF. CDR3 bases read: TGTGCCAGCAGTTACAGGGGTGGCAAAAACATT. The chain carries TRBV6-2 or TRBV6-3 and TRBJ2-4, with a weak D call TRBD1 (5 bases). The sequence runs out 3 residues before the end of the CDR3; the remainder is reconstructed from the germline J gene. Trimming left V 2 bases short and J 3 bases short, with 8 bases between. The CDR3 contains 14 residues. In germline, CDR1 is MNHEY, CDR2 SVGEGT.

Notes on this clone: Sequencing ends 3 residues short of the CDR3 end; the germline J gene provides the rest. This specimen includes other DNA sequences encoding the same CDR3. This rearrangement joins TRBV18 to TRBJ1-1; D is unresolved. V was shortened by 2 bases and J by 1 base, with 5 bases between the two germline ends. The length of the CDR3 is 13 residues. Germline CDR1 is KGHSH and CDR2 is LQKENI. The CDR3 here is CASSPTENTEAFF. The covered CDR3 bases are TGTGCCAGCTCACCAACAGAGAACACTGAA.

Comments on this clone: The read falls 3 residues short of the CDR3 end, and the missing part is taken from the germline J gene. The V and J genes are TRBV30 and TRBJ2-3, with D tentatively TRBD2 (6 bases). V shed 4 bases and J shed 3 bases, with 11 bases lying between them. The CDR3 loop spans 13 amino acids. The germline V gene encodes CDR1 GTSNPN and CDR2 SVGIG (reference sequence). The CDR3 bases that were read are TGTGCCTGGAATTTAGCGGCAACAGATACG. This translates into CAWNLAATDT. The entire CDR3 protein reads CAWNLAATDTQYF.

With respect to this clone: The sequenced fragment ends 3 residues before the CDR3 boundary, so the rest is inferred from the germline J gene. J is TRBJ2-5 and V is TRBV7-2, with D tentatively TRBD2 (6 bases). Germline V gives CDR1 SGHTA, CDR2 FQGNSA. The CDR3 is 15 residues long. CDR3 in amino acids: CASSPPGAGLITQYF. The DNA read from the CDR3 is TGTGCCAGCAGCCCACCCGGGGCGGGGCTTATTACC.

CDR3 bases read: TGTGCCAGCAGCCTCACAGGGGGGATCACTGAA. Amino acids: CASSLTGGITE. The whole CDR3 sequence is CASSLTGGITEAFF. The chain has TRBV7-2 and TRBJ1-1, with 8 bases fitting TRBD1. The read falls 3 residues short of the CDR3 end, and the missing part is taken from the germline J gene. This CDR3 contains 14 residues. In germline, CDR1 is SGHTA, CDR2 FQGNSA. The J segment lost 4 bases and the V segment lost 5 bases, leaving 6 bases of the junction unmatched.

This clone has a handful of counts. The CDR3 end falls 3 residues outside the read, so it is completed with the germline J gene. This chain connects TRBV19 to TRBJ2-5, with TRBD2 identical over 7 bases. CDR1 and CDR2 (germline): LNHDA, SQIVND (reference sequence). V lost 6 bases to trimming and J lost 1 base; unmatched junction nucleotides: 8. The CDR3 consists of 15 residues. The CDR3 DNA, read in part, is TGTGCCAGTAGATCTCAAGCGGGGAGCCAAGAGACC. Encoded protein: CASRSQAGSQET. The CDR3 reads in full as CASRSQAGSQETQYF. The whole variable domain, filled in from reference TRBV19 and TRBJ2-5, reads DGGITQSPKYLFRKEGQNVTLSCEQNLNHDAMYWYRQDPGQGLRLIYYSQIVNDFQKGDIAEGYSVSREKKESFPLTVTSAQKNPTAFYLCASRSQAGSQETQYFGPGTRLLVL.

A word on this clone: The read stops 3 residues short of the end of the CDR3; the missing end is completed from the germline J gene. V usage is TRBV18 and J usage is TRBJ1-1; 7 bases are shared with TRBD1. Germline V lookup: CDR1 KGHSH, CDR2 LQKENI. The CDR3 sequence is 13 residues long. After removal of 8 bases from V and 6 bases from J, the junction contained 9 bases not matched to a gene. The CDR3 loop is CASASTGRAEAFF. CDR3 DNA, as far as it was read: TGTGCCAGCGCCTCGACAGGGCGCGCTGAA.

Notes on this clone: Coverage ceases 3 residues before the CDR3 finishes, and the germline J gene fills in the end. V gene TRBV5-1 combines with J gene TRBJ2-5; 9 bases line up with TRBD1. The V gene end was trimmed by 4 bases and the J gene end by 4 bases; junction bases not matched to a gene: 11. The germline gives CDR1 SGHRS, CDR2 YFSETQ. The CDR3 loop spans 16 amino acids. The covered CDR3 bases are TGCGCCAGCAGCAAATTACAGGGGGCTATCGGAGAGACC. This gives the protein CASSKLQGAIGET. The entire CDR3 sequence reads CASSKLQGAIGETQYF.

This clone came up a few times. With the read ending 3 residues before the CDR3 end, the germline J gene is used to fill in that end. V usage is TRBV18 and J usage is TRBJ2-3; D is perhaps TRBD2 (5 bases). Trimming left V 6 bases short and J 0 bases short, with 19 bases between. Germline CDR1 KGHSH, CDR2 LQKENI. This CDR3 is 17 amino acids long. CDR3 in amino acids: CASSYTTGKTSTDTQYF. Incomplete CDR3 DNA: TGTGCCAGCTCCTACACAACGGGGAAAACTAGCACAGATACG.

Of note for this clone: The read finishes 3 residues shy of the CDR3 end, and the germline J gene is used to complete it. The chain recombines TRBV7-2 with TRBJ2-3; 8 positions agree with TRBD1. CDR1 is SGHTA and CDR2 is FQGNSA in the germline V gene. V lost 5 bases and J lost 2; bases outside the gene matches: 3. The CDR3 covers 14 residues. CDR3 sequence reads: CASSPTGDTDTQYF. The sequenced part of the CDR3 DNA is TGTGCCAGCAGCCCGACAGGGGACACAGATACG. The variable domain in full, completed from reference TRBV7-2 and TRBJ2-3, reads GAGVSQSPSNKVTEKGKDVELRCDPISGHTALYWYRQSLGQGLEFLIYFQGNSAPDKSGLPSDRFSAERTGGSVSTLTIQRTQQEDSAVYLCASSPTGDTDTQYFGPGTRLTVL.